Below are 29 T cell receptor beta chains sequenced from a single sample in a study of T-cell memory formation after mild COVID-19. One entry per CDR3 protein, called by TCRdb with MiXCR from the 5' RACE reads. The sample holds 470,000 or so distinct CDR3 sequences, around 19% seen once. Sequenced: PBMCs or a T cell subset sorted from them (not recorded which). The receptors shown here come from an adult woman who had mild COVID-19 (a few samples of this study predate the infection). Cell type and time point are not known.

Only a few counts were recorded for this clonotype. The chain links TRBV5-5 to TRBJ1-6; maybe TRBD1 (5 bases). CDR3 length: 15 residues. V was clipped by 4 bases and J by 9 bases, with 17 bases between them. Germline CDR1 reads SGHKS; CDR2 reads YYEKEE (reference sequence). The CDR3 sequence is CASSKTPQGGSPLHF. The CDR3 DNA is TGTGCCAGCAGCAAAACCCCGCAGGGAGGTTCACCCCTCCACTTT.

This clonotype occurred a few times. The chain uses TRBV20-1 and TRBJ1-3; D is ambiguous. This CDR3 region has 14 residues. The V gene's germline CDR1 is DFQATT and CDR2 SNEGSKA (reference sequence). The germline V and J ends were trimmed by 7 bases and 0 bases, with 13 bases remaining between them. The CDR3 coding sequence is TGCAGTGTTGGGAGGCCTAGCTCTGGAAACACCATATATTTT. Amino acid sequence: CSVGRPSSGNTIYF.

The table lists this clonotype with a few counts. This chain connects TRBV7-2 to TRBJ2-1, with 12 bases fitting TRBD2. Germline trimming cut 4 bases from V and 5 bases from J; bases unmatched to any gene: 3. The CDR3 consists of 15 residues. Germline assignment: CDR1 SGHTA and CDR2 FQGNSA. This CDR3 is CASSSSGRVHNEQFF. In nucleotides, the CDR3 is TGTGCCAGCAGCTCTAGCGGGAGGGTCCACAATGAGCAGTTCTTC.

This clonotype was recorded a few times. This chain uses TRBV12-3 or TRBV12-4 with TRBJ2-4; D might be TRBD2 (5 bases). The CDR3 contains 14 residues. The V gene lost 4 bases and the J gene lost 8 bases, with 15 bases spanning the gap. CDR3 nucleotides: TGTGCCAGCAGTTACAGACTCGCCGGGGACATTCAGTACTTC. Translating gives CASSYRLAGDIQYF.

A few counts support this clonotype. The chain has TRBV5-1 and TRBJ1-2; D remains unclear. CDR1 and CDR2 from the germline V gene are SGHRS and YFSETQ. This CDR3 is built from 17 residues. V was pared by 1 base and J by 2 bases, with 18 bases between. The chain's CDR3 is CASSLRYRESLNYGYTF. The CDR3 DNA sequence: TGCGCCAGCAGCTTGAGGTACCGCGAATCTTTAAACTATGGCTACACCTTC.

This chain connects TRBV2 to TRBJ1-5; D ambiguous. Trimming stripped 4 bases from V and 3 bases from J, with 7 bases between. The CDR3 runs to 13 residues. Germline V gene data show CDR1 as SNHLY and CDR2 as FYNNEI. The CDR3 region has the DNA TGTGCCAGCAGTGTGTCCGTCAATCAGCCCCAGCATTTT. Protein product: CASSVSVNQPQHF.

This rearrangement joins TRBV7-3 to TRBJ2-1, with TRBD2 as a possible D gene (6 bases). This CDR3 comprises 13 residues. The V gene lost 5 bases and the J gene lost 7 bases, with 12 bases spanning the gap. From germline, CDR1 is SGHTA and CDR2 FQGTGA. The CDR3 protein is CASSPGLQNEQFF. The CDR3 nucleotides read TGTGCCAGCAGCCCGGGACTGCAGAATGAGCAGTTCTTC.

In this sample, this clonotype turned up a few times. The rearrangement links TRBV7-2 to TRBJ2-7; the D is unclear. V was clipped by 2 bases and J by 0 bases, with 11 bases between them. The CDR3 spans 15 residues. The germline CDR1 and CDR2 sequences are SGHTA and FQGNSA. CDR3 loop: CASSLSSETSYEQYF. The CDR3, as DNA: TGTGCCAGCAGCTTATCGTCCGAGACCTCCTACGAGCAGTACTTC.

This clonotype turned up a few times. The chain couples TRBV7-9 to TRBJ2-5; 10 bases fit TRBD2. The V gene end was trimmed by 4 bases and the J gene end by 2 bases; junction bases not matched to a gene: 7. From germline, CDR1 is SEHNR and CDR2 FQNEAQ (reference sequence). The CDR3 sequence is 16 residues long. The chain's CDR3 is CASSSGLAGVQETQYF. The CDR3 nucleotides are TGTGCCAGCAGCTCCGGGCTAGCGGGGGTACAAGAGACCCAGTACTTC.

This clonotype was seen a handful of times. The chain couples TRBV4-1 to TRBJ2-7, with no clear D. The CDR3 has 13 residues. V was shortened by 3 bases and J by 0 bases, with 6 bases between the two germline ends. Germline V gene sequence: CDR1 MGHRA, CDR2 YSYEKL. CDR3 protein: CASSHGSSYEQYF. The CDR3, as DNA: TGCGCCAGCAGCCACGGTAGCTCCTACGAGCAGTACTTC.

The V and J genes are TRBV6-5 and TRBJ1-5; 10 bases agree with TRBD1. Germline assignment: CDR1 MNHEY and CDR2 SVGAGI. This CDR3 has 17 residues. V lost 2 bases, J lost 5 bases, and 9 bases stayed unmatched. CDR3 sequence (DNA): TGTGCCAGCAGTTACACTCCAATAGGGACAGGGGATCAGCCCCAGCATTTT. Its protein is CASSYTPIGTGDQPQHF.

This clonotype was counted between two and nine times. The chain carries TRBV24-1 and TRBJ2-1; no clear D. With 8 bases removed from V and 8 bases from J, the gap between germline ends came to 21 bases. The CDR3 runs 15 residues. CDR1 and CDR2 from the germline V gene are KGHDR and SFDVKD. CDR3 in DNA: TGTGCCACCATAGAACCGGGTTACAAGGTGGATGAGCAGTTCTTC. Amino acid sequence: CATIEPGYKVDEQFF.

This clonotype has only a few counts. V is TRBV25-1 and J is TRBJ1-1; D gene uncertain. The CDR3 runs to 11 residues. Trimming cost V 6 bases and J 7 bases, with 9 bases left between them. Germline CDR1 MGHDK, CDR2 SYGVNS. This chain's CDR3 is CASSRNIEAFF. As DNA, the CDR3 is TGTGCCAGCAGCAGAAATATTGAAGCTTTCTTT. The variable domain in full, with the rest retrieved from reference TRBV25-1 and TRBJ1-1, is EADIYQTPRYLVIGTGKKITLECSQTMGHDKMYWYQQDPGMELHLIHYSYGVNSTEKGDLSSESTVSRIRTEHFPLTLESARPSHTSQYLCASSRNIEAFFGQGTRLTVV.

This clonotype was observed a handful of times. CDR3: CASYNPAGEQYF. The CDR3, as DNA: TGCGCCAGCTACAACCCCGCAGGGGAGCAGTATTTT. This chain connects TRBV5-1 to TRBJ2-3; TRBD1 might be the D (6 bases). The germline V gene has CDR1 SGHRS and CDR2 YFSETQ. This CDR3 spans 12 amino acids. V lost 7 bases and J 11 bases, leaving 17 bases between the germline ends. Combining the CDR3 with reference TRBV5-1 and TRBJ2-3 gives the whole variable domain KAGVTQTPRYLIKTRGQQVTLSCSPISGHRSVSWYQQTPGQGLQFLFEYFSETQRNKGNFPGRFSGRQFSNSRSEMNVSTLELGDSALYLCASYNPAGEQYFGPGTRLTVL.

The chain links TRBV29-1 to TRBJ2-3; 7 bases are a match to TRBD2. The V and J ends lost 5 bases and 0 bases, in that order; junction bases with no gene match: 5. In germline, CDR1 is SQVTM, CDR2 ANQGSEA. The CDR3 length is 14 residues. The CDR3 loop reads CSVPAGVSTDTQYF. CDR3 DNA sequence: TGCAGCGTTCCGGCGGGGGTTAGCACAGATACGCAGTATTTT.

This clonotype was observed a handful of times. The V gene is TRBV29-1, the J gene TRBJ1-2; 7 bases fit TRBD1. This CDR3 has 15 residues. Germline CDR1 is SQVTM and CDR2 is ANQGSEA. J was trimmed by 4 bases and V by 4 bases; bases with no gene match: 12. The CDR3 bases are TGCAGCGTTGCCGCCAGGGACAGCCGTACCTATGGCTACACCTTC. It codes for CSVAARDSRTYGYTF.

CDR3 protein: CASSEVRAVRSSYGYTF. DNA for the CDR3: TGTGCCAGCAGTGAAGTACGTGCAGTCAGGTCGTCCTATGGCTACACCTTC. J is TRBJ1-2 and V is TRBV6-1; D call uncertain. CDR1 and CDR2 from the germline V gene are MNHNS and SASEGT. The CDR3 loop spans 17 amino acids. V was cut by 1 base and J by 4 bases, with 19 bases left in between.

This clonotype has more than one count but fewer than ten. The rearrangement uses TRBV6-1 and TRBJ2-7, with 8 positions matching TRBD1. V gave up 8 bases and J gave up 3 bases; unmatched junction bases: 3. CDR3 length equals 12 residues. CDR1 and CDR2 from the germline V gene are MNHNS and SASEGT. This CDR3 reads CASWTGIYEQYF. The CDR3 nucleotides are TGTGCCAGCTGGACAGGGATCTACGAGCAGTACTTC.

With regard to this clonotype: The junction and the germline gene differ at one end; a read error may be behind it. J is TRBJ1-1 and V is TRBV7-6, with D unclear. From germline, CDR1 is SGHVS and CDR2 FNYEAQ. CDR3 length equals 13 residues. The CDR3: CDSSLKENTEAFF. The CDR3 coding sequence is TGTGACAGCAGCCTCAAAGAGAACACTGAAGCTTTCTTT.

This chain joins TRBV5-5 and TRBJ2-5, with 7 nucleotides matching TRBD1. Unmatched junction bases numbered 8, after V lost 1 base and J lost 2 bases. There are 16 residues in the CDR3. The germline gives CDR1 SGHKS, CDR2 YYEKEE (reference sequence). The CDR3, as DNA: TGTGCCAGCAGCTTGTGGCTTGGGACAGAACAAGAGACCCAGTACTTC. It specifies CASSLWLGTEQETQYF.

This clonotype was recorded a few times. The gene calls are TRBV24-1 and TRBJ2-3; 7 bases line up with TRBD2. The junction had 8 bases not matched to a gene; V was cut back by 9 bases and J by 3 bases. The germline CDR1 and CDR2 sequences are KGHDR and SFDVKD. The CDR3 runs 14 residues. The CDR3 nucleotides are TGTGCCACCTCGAGGCGGGAGTGGACAGATACGCAGTATTTT. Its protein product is CATSRREWTDTQYF.

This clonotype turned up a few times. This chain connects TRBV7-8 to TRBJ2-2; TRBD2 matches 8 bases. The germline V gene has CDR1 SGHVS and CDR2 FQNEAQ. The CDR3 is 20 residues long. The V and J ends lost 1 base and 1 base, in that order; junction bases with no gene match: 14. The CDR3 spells CASSLGYRGGLAENTGELFF. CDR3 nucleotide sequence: TGTGCCAGCAGCTTAGGTTACCGCGGGGGGCTAGCGGAGAACACCGGGGAGCTGTTTTTT.

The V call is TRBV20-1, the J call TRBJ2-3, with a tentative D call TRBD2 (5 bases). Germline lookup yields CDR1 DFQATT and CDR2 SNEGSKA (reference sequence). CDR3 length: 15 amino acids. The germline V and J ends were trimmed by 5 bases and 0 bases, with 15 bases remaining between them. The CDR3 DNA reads TGCAGTGCTCTCCATCCAGGAGGAAGCACAGATACGCAGTATTTT. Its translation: CSALHPGGSTDTQYF.

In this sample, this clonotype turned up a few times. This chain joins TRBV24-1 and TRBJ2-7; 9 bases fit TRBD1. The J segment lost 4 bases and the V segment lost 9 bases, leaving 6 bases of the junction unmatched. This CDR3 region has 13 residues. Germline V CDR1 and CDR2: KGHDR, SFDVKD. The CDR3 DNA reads TGTGCCACCGCCGGGGACAGGGATTACGAGCAGTACTTC. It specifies CATAGDRDYEQYF.

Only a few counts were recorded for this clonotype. Written as DNA, the CDR3 is TGTGCCAGCAGTGATGATTTGAACCTAGCCAAAAACATTCAGTACTTC. It yields the protein CASSDDLNLAKNIQYF. The chain combines TRBV9 with TRBJ2-4; D is ambiguous. V was clipped by 5 bases and J by 0 bases, with 15 bases between them. The CDR3 consists of 16 residues. Germline CDR1 is SGDLS and CDR2 is YYNGEE.

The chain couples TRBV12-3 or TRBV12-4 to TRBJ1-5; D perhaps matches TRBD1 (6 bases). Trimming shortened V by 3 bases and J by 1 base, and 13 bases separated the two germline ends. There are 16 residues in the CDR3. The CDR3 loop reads CASSFSLGASNQPQHF. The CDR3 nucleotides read TGTGCCAGCAGTTTTTCACTGGGGGCAAGCAATCAGCCCCAGCATTTT.

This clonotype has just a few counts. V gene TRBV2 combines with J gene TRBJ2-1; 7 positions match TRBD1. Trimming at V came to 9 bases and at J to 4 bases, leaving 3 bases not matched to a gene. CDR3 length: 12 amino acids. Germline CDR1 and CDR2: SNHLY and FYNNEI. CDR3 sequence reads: CARKQGYNEQFF. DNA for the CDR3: TGTGCCAGGAAACAGGGGTACAATGAGCAGTTCTTC.

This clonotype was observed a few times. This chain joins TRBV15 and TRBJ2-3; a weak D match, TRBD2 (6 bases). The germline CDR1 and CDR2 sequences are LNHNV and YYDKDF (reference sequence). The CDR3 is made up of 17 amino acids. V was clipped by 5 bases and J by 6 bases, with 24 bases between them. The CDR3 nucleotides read TGTGCCACCAGCGGTCTGGGCCAGGATGAGGAGGGGGATACGCAGTATTTT. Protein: CATSGLGQDEEGDTQYF.

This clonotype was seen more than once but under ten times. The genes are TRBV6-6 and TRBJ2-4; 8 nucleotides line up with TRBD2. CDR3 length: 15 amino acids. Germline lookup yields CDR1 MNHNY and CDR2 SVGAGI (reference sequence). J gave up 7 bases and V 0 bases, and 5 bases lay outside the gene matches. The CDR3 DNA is TGTGCCAGCAGTTACTCGGGACCGGGGGGGAACATTCAGTACTTC. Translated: CASSYSGPGGNIQYF.